In this sample, the clone carrying this T cell receptor beta chain turned up once. The data were obtained in a study of control samples from healthy donors and cancer patients. The V gene's germline CDR1 is LNHDA and CDR2 SQIVND (reference sequence). Trimming cost V 3 bases and J 0 bases, with 6 bases left between them. This CDR3 comprises 15 residues. Profiling relied on immunoSEQ multiplex PCR, and the TCRdb table lists in-frame clones only, not all of them. Seen here are 150,000 to 200,000 clones, 85% to 95% observed once, and the top ten hold more than 1.3%. The chain has TRBV19 and TRBJ2-6; D is unresolved. The sequence came from a man aged 25-40 years in good health. Sample: blood. The CDR3 is CASSIGSSGANVLTF. CDR3 sequence (DNA): TGTGCCAGTAGTATCGGCAGCTCTGGGGCCAACGTCCTGACTTTC. The variable domain in full, with the rest retrieved from reference TRBV19 and TRBJ2-6, is DGGITQSPKYLFRKEGQNVTLSCEQNLNHDAMYWYRQDPGQGLRLIYYSQIVNDFQKGDIAEGYSVSREKKESFPLTVTSAQKNPTAFYLCASSIGSSGANVLTFGAGSRLTVL.